This entry is about one T cell receptor beta chain. Authors' data handling: Amplification from reference gene primers served as the basis for estimated nucleated cell counts. Profiling relied on immunoSEQ multiplex PCR, and the TCRdb table lists in-frame clones only, not all of them. The V and J calls and clone size come from that table; D and trimming were worked out from the DNA. The sample shows about 190,000 clones, roughly 90% of them seen only once. The sample comes from a study of blood T cell repertoires in COVID-19. Background on the study: Sites in the United States, Italy and Spain provided acute and convalescent COVID-19 samples. Sources were T cells, B-cell-depleted T cells, or PBMCs; the material itself was cDNA or gDNA.

Deletions cut 4 bases from V and 0 bases from J, with 7 bases between. The CDR3 is made up of 13 amino acids. The germline gives CDR1 SGHTS, CDR2 YDEGEE. The receptor was isolated from a man in his fifties with acute or convalescent COVID-19. Source material: peripheral blood. The chain carries TRBV5-8 and TRBJ1-1; the D gene is possibly TRBD1 (5 bases). The CDR3 DNA follows: TGTGCCAGCAGCCGACAGTTGAACACTGAAGCTTTCTTT. It yields the protein CASSRQLNTEAFF.